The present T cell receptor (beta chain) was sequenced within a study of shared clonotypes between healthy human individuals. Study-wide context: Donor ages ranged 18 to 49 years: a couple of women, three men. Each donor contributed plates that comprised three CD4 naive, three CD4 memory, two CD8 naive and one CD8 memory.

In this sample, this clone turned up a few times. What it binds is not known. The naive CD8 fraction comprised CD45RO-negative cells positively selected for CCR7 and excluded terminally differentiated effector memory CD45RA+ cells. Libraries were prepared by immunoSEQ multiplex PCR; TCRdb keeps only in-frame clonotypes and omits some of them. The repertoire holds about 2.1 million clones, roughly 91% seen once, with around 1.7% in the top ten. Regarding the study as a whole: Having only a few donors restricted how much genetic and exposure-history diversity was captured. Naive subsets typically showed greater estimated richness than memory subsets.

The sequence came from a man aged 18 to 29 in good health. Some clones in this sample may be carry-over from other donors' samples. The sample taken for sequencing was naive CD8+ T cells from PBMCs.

In DNA form, the CDR3 reads TGTGCCACCCATCGGGGGGGTGAGGACACTGAAGCTTTCTTT. Encoded protein: CATHRGGEDTEAFF. V usage is TRBV28 and J usage is TRBJ1-1; a weak D match, TRBD1 (5 bases). This CDR3 has 14 residues. CDR1 and CDR2 from the germline V gene are MDHEN and SYDVKM. Trimming removed 10 bases at V and 3 bases at J, with 18 bases between.